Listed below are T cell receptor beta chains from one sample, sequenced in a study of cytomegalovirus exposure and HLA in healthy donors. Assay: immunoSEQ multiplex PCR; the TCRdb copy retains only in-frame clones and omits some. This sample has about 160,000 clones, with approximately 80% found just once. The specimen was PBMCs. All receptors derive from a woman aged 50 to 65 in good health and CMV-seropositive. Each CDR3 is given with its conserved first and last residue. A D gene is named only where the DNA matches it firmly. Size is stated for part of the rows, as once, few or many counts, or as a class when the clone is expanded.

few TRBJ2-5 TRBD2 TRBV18 TGTGCCAGCTCACTGGGACTAGCGGGCCTAGAGACCCAGTACTTC CASSLGLAGLETQYF
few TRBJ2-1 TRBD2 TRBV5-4 TGTGCCAGCAGATTACCGGGACTAGCTTCCAATGAGCAGTTCTTC CASRLPGLASNEQFF
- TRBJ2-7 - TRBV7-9 TGTTCCAGCAGTTCTGACAGGGAGGCGCAGTACTTC CSSSSDREAQYF
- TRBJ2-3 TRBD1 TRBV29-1 TGCAGCGTCATCCCCAGGGGGAGTTTAGATACGCAGTATTTT CSVIPRGSLDTQYF
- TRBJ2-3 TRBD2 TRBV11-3 TGTGCCAGCAGCCGGGAGGAACTCGGGAGACTCCCTTCCACAGATACGCAGTATTTT CASSREELGRLPSTDTQYF
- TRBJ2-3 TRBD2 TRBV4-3 TGCGCCAGCAGCCGAGATTTTGCGGGGGGGGCAGATACGCAGTATTTT CASSRDFAGGADTQYF
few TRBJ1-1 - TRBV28 TGTGCCAGCAGTTTATCTCCAGGGGTGAACACTGAAGCTTTCTTT CASSLSPGVNTEAFF
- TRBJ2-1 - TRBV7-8 TGTGCCAGCAACCTTCTAGACTACAATGAGCAGTTCTTC CASNLLDYNEQFF
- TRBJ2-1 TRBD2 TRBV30 TGTGCCTGGAGTGTTGGCGCGGGGGGCAATGAGCAGTTCTTC CAWSVGAGGNEQFF
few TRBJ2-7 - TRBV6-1 TGTGCCAGCAGAACGGCCTACGAGCAGTACTTC CASRTAYEQYF
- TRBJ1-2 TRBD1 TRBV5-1 TGCGCCAGCAGCTACACAGGGGGAGCGGAGGGCTACACCTTC CASSYTGGAEGYTF
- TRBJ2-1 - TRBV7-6 TGTGCCAGCAGCTTACGAGGGAATGAGCAGTTCTTC CASSLRGNEQFF
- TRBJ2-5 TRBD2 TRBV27 TGTGCCAGCAGTTGGCGAACGGGACTAGCGGGGGGGGAGACCCAGTACTTC CASSWRTGLAGGETQYF
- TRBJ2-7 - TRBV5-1 TGCGCCAGCAGGCCGATTCTAGGAGGACCCACGTGGGAGCAGTACTTC CASRPILGGPTWEQYF
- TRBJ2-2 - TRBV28 TGTGCCAGCAGCCCCCCGCGGCGGGGCACCGGGGAGCTGTTTTTT CASSPPRRGTGELFF
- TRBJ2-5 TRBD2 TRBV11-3 TGTGCCAGCAGCGCCAGGGTAGCGGGAGGGCCGGAGACCCAGTACTTC CASSARVAGGPETQYF
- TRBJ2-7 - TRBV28 TGTGCCAGCAGTTACCGGACAGGGAGGGTTCAGCAAGCGCAGTACTTC CASSYRTGRVQQAQYF
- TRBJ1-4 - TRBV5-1 TGCGCCAGCAGCTTGGGGGCAGGGCCCGATGGTGAAAAACTGTTTTTT CASSLGAGPDGEKLFF
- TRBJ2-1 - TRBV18 TGTGCCAGCTCACCAGGGACTTCTACCTACAATGAGCAGTTCTTC CASSPGTSTYNEQFF
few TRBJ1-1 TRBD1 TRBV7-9 TGTGCCAGCAGCTTGGAACAGGGGAAAGCTTTCTTT CASSLEQGKAFF
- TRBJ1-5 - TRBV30 TGTGCCTGGAGTGCTGCTATTAGCAATCAGCCCCAGCATTTT CAWSAAISNQPQHF
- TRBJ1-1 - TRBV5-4 TGTGCCAGCAGCTATCCCCCCCCAGGGGACGCTGAAGCTTTCTTT CASSYPPPGDAEAFF
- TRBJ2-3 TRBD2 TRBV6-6 TGTGCCAGCAGTCGGGGACTAGCGGGAGTGATAGATACGCAGTATTTT CASSRGLAGVIDTQYF
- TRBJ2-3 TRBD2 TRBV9 TGTGCCAGCAGCTCCACTAGCGGAAGCACAGATACGCAGTATTTT CASSSTSGSTDTQYF
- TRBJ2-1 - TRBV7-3 TGTGCCAGCAGCCCCCCCAACTCCTACAATGAGCAGTTCTTC CASSPPNSYNEQFF
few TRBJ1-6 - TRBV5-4 TGTGCCAGCAGCTTAAGGCAGGGGCATAATTCACCCCTCCACTTT CASSLRQGHNSPLHF
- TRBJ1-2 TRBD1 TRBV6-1 TGTGCCAGCGGATCAGGGGGCGGTGTCTATGGCTACACCTTC CASGSGGGVYGYTF
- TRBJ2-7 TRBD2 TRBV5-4 TGTGCCAGCAGCGTGGGACTAGCGGGAGCCTACGAGCAGTACTTC CASSVGLAGAYEQYF
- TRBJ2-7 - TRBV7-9 TGTGCCAGCAGCTTCAGACTAGAGGCAGGCGAGCAGTACTTC CASSFRLEAGEQYF
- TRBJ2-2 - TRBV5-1 TGCGCCAGCAGCTTGGCACTATCCGGGGAGCTGTTTTTT CASSLALSGELFF
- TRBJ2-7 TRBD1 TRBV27 TGTGCCAGCAGTCCGCACTGGACAGGGGGCTACTACGAGCAGTACTTC CASSPHWTGGYYEQYF